These T cell receptor beta chains were read from a single sample in a study. TCRdb recomputed calls from the 5' RACE reads with MiXCR, one row per CDR3 protein. The sample lists some 60,000 distinct CDR3 sequences; around 30% were seen once. The material sequenced was tumor-infiltrating naive CD4+ T cells sorted from the breast tumor. The receptors originated from a female donor with breast cancer. Both conserved end residues are part of each CDR3. The D gene is left open where the match is weak. Expanded clones are given a class, and other clones once, few, many or no size at all.

V	D	size	J	CDR3	DNA
TRBV2	.	many	TRBJ1-5	CASSDEPGFNQPQHF	TGTGCCAGCAGTGATGAGCCCGGATTCAATCAGCCCCAGCATTTT
TRBV15	.	.	TRBJ1-2	CATSKGFLWGDYGYTF	TGTGCCACCAGCAAGGGCTTTTTGTGGGGAGACTATGGCTACACCTTC
TRBV6-2/TRBV6-3	TRBD1	few	TRBJ1-1	CASSYQGARAEAFF	TGTGCCAGCAGTTATCAGGGGGCGCGGGCTGAAGCTTTCTTT
TRBV9	.	many	TRBJ2-1	CASSVDGYPESEFF	TGTGCCAGCAGCGTAGATGGTTACCCAGAGTCAGAGTTCTTC
TRBV5-4	.	.	TRBJ2-1	CASSSPFLGGNEQFF	TGTGCCAGCAGCTCCCCCTTTCTAGGGGGAAATGAGCAGTTCTTC
TRBV6-6	.	few	TRBJ2-6	CASTTSGANVLTF	TGTGCCAGCACCACCTCTGGGGCCAACGTCCTGACTTTC
TRBV7-3	.	many	TRBJ2-3	CASSLLADFPTDTQYF	TGTGCCAGCAGCTTACTTGCGGATTTCCCCACAGATACGCAGTATTTT
TRBV7-3	.	few	TRBJ2-5	CASSRTTRETQYF	TGTGCCAGCAGCCGGACGACCAGGGAGACCCAGTACTTC
TRBV7-2	TRBD2	many	TRBJ2-3	CASSLVGTSGSTDTQYF	TGTGCCAGCAGCTTAGTTGGGACTAGCGGGAGCACAGATACGCAGTATTTT
TRBV5-1	TRBD1	many	TRBJ1-2	CASSPDRNYGYTF	TGCGCCAGCAGCCCGGACAGGAACTATGGCTACACCTTC
TRBV12-3/TRBV12-4	.	once	TRBJ2-5	CASSLEGTIGSQYF	TGTGCCAGCAGTTTGGAGGGTACCATAGGGTCCCAGTACTTC
TRBV6-1	.	.	TRBJ1-1	CASRVEEGTEAFF	TGTGCCAGCAGGGTTGAGGAGGGGACTGAAGCTTTCTTT
TRBV15	TRBD1	.	TRBJ1-4	CATSKGQGTNEKLFF	TGTGCCACCAGCAAAGGACAGGGAACTAATGAAAAACTGTTTTTT
TRBV5-4	TRBD2	.	TRBJ2-3	CASSSGGPGTDTQYF	TGTGCCAGCAGCTCGGGGGGGCCGGGCACAGATACGCAGTATTTT
TRBV29-1	.	.	TRBJ1-2	CSVVEGNSNYGYTF	TGCAGCGTTGTAGAAGGGAATTCTAACTATGGCTACACCTTC
TRBV4-1	TRBD2	few	TRBJ2-1	CASSQRTSGRSHNEQFF	TGCGCCAGCAGCCAGAGGACTAGCGGGAGATCCCACAATGAGCAGTTCTTC
TRBV6-5	.	few	TRBJ1-1	CASSHGQREAFF	TGTGCCAGCAGCCACGGACAGAGAGAAGCTTTCTTT
TRBV12-3/TRBV12-4	.	many	TRBJ2-5	CASSLPTSQETQYF	TGTGCCAGCAGTTTGCCTACTAGCCAAGAGACCCAGTACTTC
TRBV4-1	.	few	TRBJ2-1	CASSHKNEQFF	TGCGCCAGCAGCCATAAAAATGAGCAGTTCTTC
TRBV5-1	.	many	TRBJ2-1	CASSVAVGDNEQFF	TGCGCCAGCAGCGTTGCTGTGGGGGACAATGAGCAGTTCTTC
TRBV9	TRBD1	.	TRBJ2-7	CASSEGTGGVYEQYF	TGTGCCAGCAGCGAGGGGACAGGGGGTGTATACGAGCAGTACTTC
TRBV6-5	TRBD1	many	TRBJ1-2	CASKTGQGSYGYTF	TGTGCCAGCAAAACCGGACAGGGGAGCTATGGCTACACCTTC
TRBV12-3/TRBV12-4	TRBD2	.	TRBJ2-3	CASSLRGRAADTQYF	TGTGCCAGCAGTTTACGCGGGAGGGCTGCAGATACGCAGTATTTT
TRBV27	TRBD1	few	TRBJ1-6	CASKSYQDRKNSPLHF	TGTGCCAGCAAATCATACCAGGACAGGAAGAATTCACCCCTCCACTTT
TRBV29-1	.	few	TRBJ2-5	CSVEPQNQETQYF	TGCAGCGTTGAGCCCCAGAACCAAGAGACCCAGTACTTC
TRBV28	.	few	TRBJ1-2	CASSSALGIGGYGYTF	TGTGCCAGCAGTTCCGCCCTGGGGATTGGAGGCTATGGCTACACCTTC
TRBV29-1	.	.	TRBJ2-2	CSVGNLGWTGELFF	TGCAGTGTCGGGAATTTGGGTTGGACCGGGGAGCTGTTTTTT
TRBV12-3/TRBV12-4	.	many	TRBJ1-2	CASSRDRVYGYTF	TGTGCCAGCAGCCGGGACCGAGTTTATGGCTACACCTTC
TRBV11-2	.	few	TRBJ2-2	CASSPGLIKAGELFF	TGTGCCAGCAGCCCGGGACTGATAAAGGCCGGGGAGCTGTTTTTT
TRBV28	TRBD1	.	TRBJ1-2	CASSSSAGGWYGYTF	TGTGCCAGCAGTTCCTCGGCAGGGGGCTGGTATGGCTACACCTTC
TRBV28	TRBD1	many	TRBJ2-7	CASRPGGTSYEQYF	TGTGCCAGCAGGCCAGGGGGCACGTCCTACGAGCAGTACTTC
TRBV6-2/TRBV6-3	.	.	TRBJ1-1	CASSWPEEQAFF	TGTGCCAGCAGTTGGCCGGAGGAGCAAGCTTTCTTT